This T cell receptor beta chain comes out of a study of cytomegalovirus exposure and HLA in healthy donors. PCR was performed using 60 Vbeta and 13 Jbeta primers. Profiled with immunoSEQ multiplex PCR; TCRdb holds only in-frame clones, not every one. The data hold about 110,000 clones, with about four fifths observed a single time. For this clone: Its target is not known.

Study conclusions and caveats: What was likely a sequencing artifact was a cluster of highly shared sequence variants.

This receptor was taken from a man aged 25-45 years in good health and CMV-seropositive. The source material was PBMCs.

CDR3 nucleotide sequence: TGTGCCAGCAGTTACTCGTGGGGGGACGAAAAACTGTTTTTT. It specifies CASSYSWGDEKLFF. The chain employs TRBV6-5 and TRBJ1-4; TRBD1 might be the D (5 bases). Trimming shortened V by 0 bases and J by 8 bases, and 10 bases separated the two germline ends. This CDR3 spans 14 amino acids. Germline V gives CDR1 MNHEY, CDR2 SVGAGI.